These 18 T cell receptor beta chains were sequenced from one sample in a study of T-cell memory formation after mild COVID-19. One entry per CDR3 protein results from TCRdb running MiXCR on the 5' RACE reads. The top ten hold about 22% of the sample, which has about 400,000 distinct CDR3 sequences, under 15% seen once. Sequencing used PBMCs or a T cell subset sorted from them (not recorded which). The receptors were sampled from a man between 18 and 29 years old who had mild COVID-19 (a few samples of this study predate the infection). Cell type and time point are not known.

The chain has TRBV7-2 and TRBJ2-1; 9 bases agree with TRBD1. V lost 2 bases to trimming and J lost 14 bases; unmatched junction nucleotides: 16. The CDR3 sequence is 16 residues long. Germline CDR1 and CDR2: SGHTA and FQGNSA. In DNA, the CDR3 is TGTGCCAGCAGCTTATCTGGGACAGGGCAACTAATGAGCAAGTTCTTC. Its translation is CASSLSGTGQLMSKFF.

The gene calls are TRBV29-1 and TRBJ1-1; D is unresolved. Germline loops: CDR1 SQVTM, CDR2 ANQGSEA. Trimming pared 5 bases from V and 5 bases from J, leaving 15 bases between. This CDR3 region has 13 residues. CDR3 nucleotides: TGCAGCGTTAAGGGCAGAGTAGGTACTGAAGCTTTCTTT. Amino acid sequence: CSVKGRVGTEAFF.

This clonotype showed up many times. The chain couples TRBV4-1 to TRBJ2-7; D uncertain. The germline gives CDR1 MGHRA, CDR2 YSYEKL. The CDR3 loop spans 13 amino acids. V shed 0 bases and J shed 4 bases, with 7 bases lying between them. The CDR3 sequence is CASSQELRYEQYV. In nucleotides, the CDR3 is TGCGCCAGCAGCCAAGAATTGAGATACGAGCAGTACGTC.

This clonotype was observed a few times. The rearrangement links TRBV18 to TRBJ2-1; possible D gene TRBD1, 6 bases. V was pared by 1 base and J by 0 bases, with 10 bases between. This CDR3 is built from 16 residues. The germline V gene has CDR1 KGHSH and CDR2 LQKENI. CDR3 coding DNA: TGTGCCAGCTCACCACGGACAGATGCCTCCTACAATGAGCAGTTCTTC. Residues: CASSPRTDASYNEQFF.

This clonotype was seen at least ten times. V and J are TRBV4-1 and TRBJ2-7; D is undetermined. Germline loops: CDR1 MGHRA, CDR2 YSYEKL. The CDR3 spans 13 residues. Trimming left V 4 bases short and J 2 bases short, with 9 bases between. CDR3 sequence reads: CASSRIYTYEQYF. In DNA form, the CDR3 reads TGCGCCAGCAGCCGTATCTACACCTACGAGCAGTACTTC.

The V gene is TRBV5-1, the J gene TRBJ1-4; 11 nucleotides agree with TRBD1. The length of the CDR3 is 14 residues. Germline lookup yields CDR1 SGHRS and CDR2 YFSETQ. J lost 7 bases, V lost 4 bases, and 3 bases had no gene match. CDR3 protein: CASSRDRGSEKLFF. The CDR3 DNA follows: TGCGCCAGCAGCAGGGACAGGGGGAGTGAAAAACTGTTTTTT.

The genes are TRBV4-1 and TRBJ1-2; 8 bases match TRBD1. V lost 4 bases to trimming and J lost 6 bases; unmatched junction nucleotides: 10. The V gene's germline CDR1 is MGHRA and CDR2 YSYEKL. The CDR3 sequence is 15 residues long. The CDR3 protein is CASSPSQGAFNGYTF. For the CDR3, the DNA is TGCGCCAGCAGCCCATCGCAGGGGGCGTTCAATGGCTACACCTTC.

This clonotype was observed a handful of times. J is TRBJ2-2 and V is TRBV5-1; possible D gene TRBD1, 5 bases. CDR1 is SGHRS, CDR2 YFSETQ, per germline. The CDR3 totals 16 residues. V was pared by 3 bases and J by 3 bases, with 15 bases between. CDR3 DNA sequence: TGCGCCAGCAGCTCAACAGGCCCCGGCGACACCGGGGAGCTGTTTTTT. It translates to CASSSTGPGDTGELFF.

This clonotype turned up a few times. The chain has TRBV7-8 and TRBJ1-5, with D unclear. Trimming took 2 bases from V and 0 from J, leaving 11 bases between them. The CDR3 covers 16 residues. CDR1 is SGHVS and CDR2 is FQNEAQ in the germline V gene. The CDR3 DNA is TGTGCCAGCAGCTTAAGGGTCTCGGGTAGCAATCAGCCCCAGCATTTT. This codes for CASSLRVSGSNQPQHF. Using reference TRBV7-8 and TRBJ1-5 for the parts outside the CDR3, the full variable domain is GAGVSQSPRYKVAKRGQDVALRCDPISGHVSLFWYQQALGQGPEFLTYFQNEAQLDKSGLPSDRFFAERPEGSVSTLKIQRTQQEDSAVYLCASSLRVSGSNQPQHFGDGTRLSIL.

This clonotype was detected a few times. V is TRBV5-4 and J is TRBJ2-3, with D possibly matching TRBD1 (6 bases). CDR3 length equals 15 residues. V shed 0 bases and J shed 2 bases, with 10 bases lying between them. Germline CDR1 SGHNT, CDR2 YYREEE (reference sequence). The CDR3 sequence: CASSLGGLDTDTQYF. The CDR3 nucleotides read TGTGCCAGCAGCTTGGGGGGGCTGGACACAGATACGCAGTATTTT.

CDR3 sequence: CASSPRGRNEKLFF. Written as DNA, the CDR3 is TGTGCCAGCAGCCCCAGGGGGCGGAATGAAAAACTGTTTTTT. V and J are TRBV12-3 or TRBV12-4 and TRBJ1-4; 8 bases match TRBD1. The CDR3 is 14 amino acids. V was clipped by 6 bases and J by 5 bases; unmatched bases: 5.

The chain carries TRBV5-6 and TRBJ1-2, with 7 bases fitting TRBD1. This CDR3 is built from 12 residues. Germline lookup yields CDR1 SGHDT and CDR2 YYEEEE. J gave up 7 bases and V 8 bases, and 8 bases lay outside the gene matches. Written as DNA, the CDR3 is TGTGCCAGTAGAACAGGGGCTGGTGGCTACACCTTC. Translated: CASRTGAGGYTF.

V usage is TRBV6-2 or TRBV6-3 and J usage is TRBJ1-5; 7 bases fit TRBD1. Trimming cost V 7 bases and J 7 bases; bases outside gene matches: 13. The germline gives CDR1 MNHEY, CDR2 SVGEGT. This CDR3 is 15 amino acids long. The CDR3 reads CASTPTGDPLQPQHF. Written as DNA, the CDR3 is TGTGCCAGCACCCCTACAGGGGACCCGCTACAGCCCCAGCATTTT.

There are a few counts of this clonotype. The chain carries TRBV7-9 and TRBJ2-2; 7 nucleotides match TRBD2. The trim removed 11 bases at V and 6 bases at J, leaving 9 bases unmatched. This CDR3 is built from 13 residues. CDR1 is SEHNR and CDR2 is FQNEAQ in the germline V gene (reference sequence). CDR3 sequence (DNA): TGTGCCCGTGGCGGGGGTTCCGCCGGGGAGCTGTTTTTT. Protein: CARGGGSAGELFF.

The chain joins TRBV7-2 to TRBJ2-5; D uncertain. Germline CDR1 is SGHTA and CDR2 is FQGNSA. Trimming left V 3 bases short and J 3 bases short, with 8 bases between. The CDR3 consists of 13 residues. Here the CDR3 reads CASSFGRKETQYF. DNA for the CDR3: TGTGCCAGCAGCTTTGGGCGGAAAGAGACCCAGTACTTC.

This clonotype occurred a few times. The genes are TRBV5-1 and TRBJ1-5, with 9 positions matching TRBD1. Trimming removed 5 bases from V and 2 bases from J; junction bases left unmatched: 14. CDR3 length: 18 residues. Looked up from germline, CDR1 is SGHRS and CDR2 is YFSETQ. Written as DNA, the CDR3 is TGCGCCAGCAGTCATGGACAGGGGCCTTGTTTTTGCAATCAGCCCCAGCATTTT. This codes for CASSHGQGPCFCNQPQHF.

Notes on this clonotype: One end of the junction is discordant with germline, which a read error may explain. This chain connects TRBV7-6 to TRBJ1-5, with D possibly being TRBD1 (6 bases). This CDR3 contains 15 residues. Germline lookup yields CDR1 SGHVS and CDR2 FNYEAQ. The CDR3 region is CASRDRTDGNQPQNF. CDR3 DNA sequence: TGTGCCAGCAGGGATAGGACAGATGGAAATCAGCCCCAGAATTTT.

V gene TRBV5-1 combines with J gene TRBJ2-7; D gene ambiguous. Trimming left V 0 bases short and J 0 bases short, with 13 bases between. CDR3 length equals 16 residues. Germline V lookup: CDR1 SGHRS, CDR2 YFSETQ. CDR3 sequence: CASSLGGGQSSYEQYF. The CDR3 bases are TGCGCCAGCAGCTTGGGTGGCGGTCAAAGCTCCTACGAGCAGTACTTC.